A single sample gave rise to the 9 T cell receptor beta chains below, sequenced in a study of T cells after yellow fever vaccination. TCRdb re-called the 5' RACE reads with MiXCR, one entry per CDR3 protein. The table lists 250,000 to 300,000 distinct CDR3 sequences, 5.2% of them singletons, with 3% to 4% in the top ten. The sample consisted of CD4+ T cells sorted from PBMCs, taken on the day of the yellow fever booster vaccination. These receptors were collected from a man in his late teens or twenties who received the YFV17D yellow fever vaccine.

This chain uses TRBV12-3 or TRBV12-4 with TRBJ2-5; D is perhaps TRBD1 (6 bases). The CDR3 has 13 amino acids. The germline V and J ends were trimmed by 3 bases and 5 bases, with 10 bases remaining between them. The CDR3 bases are TGTGCCAGCAGTTTTGGCCAGGGGGAGACCCAGTACTTC. It codes for CASSFGQGETQYF.

The chain joins TRBV12-3 or TRBV12-4 to TRBJ1-4; D is unresolved. The CDR3 has 14 residues. Trimming cost V 6 bases and J 8 bases, with 16 bases left between them. The CDR3 region is CASSSRRIWEKLFF. CDR3 sequence (DNA): TGTGCCAGCAGCTCCAGACGAATTTGGGAAAAACTGTTTTTT.

This clonotype has more than one count but fewer than ten. This sequence joins TRBV20-1 and TRBJ2-7; D is uncertain. Germline V gene lookup returns CDR1 DFQATT and CDR2 SNEGSKA (reference sequence). This CDR3 comprises 12 residues. The V end was cut by 1 base, the J end by 6 bases, with 10 bases between. Here the CDR3 DNA reads TGCAGTGCTAGAGTAATTCCCCGCGAGCAGTACGTC. Amino acid sequence: CSARVIPREQYV.

The chain links TRBV7-2 to TRBJ1-1; D is unresolved. V dropped 5 bases and J dropped 3 bases, with 13 bases sitting between them. Looked up from germline, CDR1 is SGHTA and CDR2 is FQGNSA. The CDR3 is 14 amino acids. The CDR3 here is CASSRSKMDTEAFF. The CDR3 DNA reads TGTGCCAGCAGCCGCAGTAAGATGGACACTGAAGCTTTCTTT. The full variable domain, its missing parts supplied by reference TRBV7-2 and TRBJ1-1, is GAGVSQSPSNKVTEKGKDVELRCDPISGHTALYWYRQSLGQGLEFLIYFQGNSAPDKSGLPSDRFSAERTGGSVSTLTIQRTQQEDSAVYLCASSRSKMDTEAFFGQGTRLTVV.

This clonotype was recorded a few times. The chain employs TRBV6-5 and TRBJ1-1; no firm D call. Trimming left V 0 bases short and J 2 bases short, with 16 bases between. CDR1 is MNHEY and CDR2 is SVGAGI in the germline V gene. The CDR3 totals 17 residues. The CDR3 sequence: CASSYSITGPRNTEAFF. The CDR3 coding sequence is TGTGCCAGCAGTTACTCGATCACCGGACCTCGAAACACTGAAGCTTTCTTT.

This clonotype has only a few counts. The chain employs TRBV9 and TRBJ2-3; tentatively, D is TRBD1 or TRBD2 (5 bases each). The CDR3 has 14 amino acids. Germline CDR1 is SGDLS and CDR2 is YYNGEE. Between the trimmed V and J ends, which lost 4 bases and 6 bases, there was a span of 15 bases. The CDR3, as DNA: TGTGCCAGCAGCTACCGGGACCACTTGGATACGCAGTATTTT. It specifies CASSYRDHLDTQYF.

This clonotype came up many times. This chain links TRBV24-1 with TRBJ2-6, with 7 bases lining up with TRBD1. Trimming at V came to 9 bases and at J to 0 bases, leaving 7 bases not matched to a gene. The CDR3 spans 16 residues. Germline CDR1 reads KGHDR; CDR2 reads SFDVKD. The CDR3 sequence: CATGNPGGSGANVLTF. CDR3 bases: TGTGCCACCGGAAACCCAGGGGGCTCTGGGGCCAACGTCCTGACTTTC.

CDR3 in DNA: TGTGCCAGCAGCCTCGGGGACAGGGGTTTCGCGGCTTTCTTT. Its translation is CASSLGDRGFAAFF. The V gene is TRBV7-8, the J gene TRBJ1-1, with 10 bases identical to TRBD1. CDR3 size: 14 residues. CDR1 is SGHVS and CDR2 is FQNEAQ in the germline V gene. Losses at the gene ends were 5 bases for V and 11 bases for J; bases not matched to a gene: 11.

This clonotype was observed at least ten times. The rearrangement links TRBV20-1 to TRBJ2-7, with D possibly TRBD2 on 5 matching bases. The CDR3 length is 12 residues. Germline V CDR1 and CDR2: DFQATT, SNEGSKA (reference sequence). Here the CDR3 reads CSAREGSYEQYV. CDR3 DNA sequence: TGCAGTGCTCGAGAGGGATCCTACGAGCAGTACGTC.